The entry that follows covers one TCR beta chain sequence. What it binds is unknown. CDR1 and CDR2 from the germline V gene are LNHDA and SQIVND (reference sequence). This CDR3 is 14 amino acids long. Trimming stripped 6 bases from V and 0 bases from J, with 9 bases between. The entry originates in a study of cytomegalovirus exposure and HLA in healthy donors. Points from the study as a whole: Later analysis indicated greater clonal expansion among HLA-associated TCR beta chains than among equally common other chains. Serostatus for CMV was the only available immune exposure information. Later analysis suggested links between common viral pathogens and several top significant clusters.

In the PCR, 60 Vbeta and 13 Jbeta primers were used. The repertoire was sequenced with immunoSEQ multiplex PCR; TCRdb's copy has only in-frame clones and lacks some. The table lists about 63,000 clones, 75% of them singletons, with less than 25% in the top ten. The source of this sequence is a woman aged 40 to 50 in good health and CMV-seropositive. Sequencing was done on a sample of PBMCs. This sequence joins TRBV19 and TRBJ1-3, with D possibly TRBD1 on 5 matching bases. The CDR3 is CASSRDSSGNTIYF. The CDR3 DNA reads TGTGCCAGTAGCAGGGACTCCTCTGGAAACACCATATATTTT.